This is a list of T cell receptor beta chains from one sample in a study of blood T cell repertoires in COVID-19. The method was immunoSEQ multiplex PCR; TCRdb's version includes in-frame clones alone and lacks a portion of them. The sample has about 69,000 clones; approximately 83% are singletons. The sample comprised peripheral blood. The receptors here all came from a man aged 35 to 55 with COVID-19, enrolled during active disease. The CDR3 runs from the conserved cysteine through the conserved F or W. A D gene is named only where the DNA matches it firmly. Not all rows give a size; the values are once, few, many and, for expanded clones, a class.

j_call v_call d_call clone_size cdr3_aa cdr3_nt
TRBJ2-2 TRBV11-2 NA NA CASGVLIRGTGELFF TGTGCCAGCGGTGTTCTCATAAGGGGAACCGGGGAGCTGTTTTTT
TRBJ1-1 TRBV9 NA few CASSVAEEITEAFF TGTGCCAGCAGCGTAGCTGAGGAAATAACTGAAGCTTTCTTT
TRBJ1-4 TRBV30 NA NA CAWSDFGGMGEKLFF TGTGCCTGGAGTGACTTTGGGGGCATGGGTGAAAAACTGTTTTTT
TRBJ2-7 TRBV28 TRBD2 NA CASSLSGTSGKYEQYF TGTGCCAGCAGTTTATCTGGGACTAGCGGAAAATACGAGCAGTACTTC
TRBJ2-1 TRBV19 NA NA CASTLRGGYNEQFF TGTGCCAGTACCCTAAGGGGGGGGTACAATGAGCAGTTCTTC
TRBJ1-1 TRBV21-1 NA NA CASRSSGRGNTEAFF TGTGCCAGCCGCTCCTCCGGGCGGGGGAACACTGAAGCTTTCTTT
TRBJ1-2 TRBV28 TRBD1 NA CASHGQGINYGYTF TGTGCCAGCCACGGACAGGGAATCAACTATGGCTACACCTTC
TRBJ2-2 TRBV2 TRBD1 NA CASSRGQGGTGELFF TGTGCCAGCAGTAGAGGACAGGGCGGCACCGGGGAGCTGTTTTTT
TRBJ2-7 TRBV7-3 TRBD2 NA CASSGLAADYEQYF TGTGCCAGCAGCGGACTAGCGGCCGACTACGAGCAGTACTTC
TRBJ2-7 TRBV29-1 TRBD1 NA CSIGQGPLYEQYF TGCAGCATCGGACAGGGTCCGCTCTACGAGCAGTACTTC
TRBJ1-2 TRBV30 NA NA CAWSPPSEDNYGYTF TGTGCCTGGAGTCCCCCAAGCGAGGATAACTATGGCTACACCTTC
TRBJ1-4 TRBV5-1 NA NA CASSLPEDEKLFF TGCGCCAGCAGCTTGCCGGAGGATGAAAAACTGTTTTTT
TRBJ2-2 TRBV19 NA NA CASSWDIDTGELFF TGTGCCAGTAGTTGGGACATTGACACCGGGGAGCTGTTTTTT
TRBJ2-3 TRBV5-1 TRBD2 NA CASSSKLAGGQDGTDTQYF TGCGCCAGCAGCTCAAAACTAGCGGGGGGGCAGGACGGCACAGATACGCAGTATTTT
TRBJ1-4 TRBV5-1 NA NA CASSRREGATNEKLFF TGCGCCAGCAGCCGGCGGGAAGGGGCAACTAATGAAAAACTGTTTTTT
TRBJ1-1 TRBV11-2 NA NA CASSHTVTQGNTEAFF TGTGCCAGCAGCCATACCGTTACACAGGGCAACACTGAAGCTTTCTTT
TRBJ1-2 TRBV7-9 TRBD1 NA CASSLDGTVYGYTF TGTGCCAGCAGCTTAGACGGGACAGTTTATGGCTACACCTTC
TRBJ1-2 TRBV6-5 TRBD1 NA CASRSRGQDGYTF TGTGCCAGCAGGTCGAGGGGGCAGGATGGCTACACCTTC
TRBJ1-2 TRBV10-3 NA NA CAISEGGAAGANYGYTF TGTGCCATCAGTGAGGGAGGTGCGGCAGGAGCTAACTATGGCTACACCTTC
TRBJ1-5 TRBV21-1 NA NA CASAGPRGDSYSNQPQHF TGTGCCAGCGCCGGACCCCGTGGGGACTCATATAGCAATCAGCCCCAGCATTTT
TRBJ1-5 TRBV28 TRBD1 NA CASNRGRSNQPQHF TGTGCCAGCAACAGGGGGCGCAGCAATCAGCCCCAGCATTTT
TRBJ2-3 TRBV20-1 NA NA CSAWTTDTQYF TGCAGTGCTTGGACTACAGATACGCAGTATTTT